This entry features one TCR beta chain sequence. The specificity of this receptor is unknown. No base-level quality is on record; no much larger clone is a single base apart. The data were obtained in a study of blood T cell repertoires in COVID-19 (dated by TCRdb to between 2020 and 2021). For the wider study: The collaborator samples originated in the United States, Italy and Spain and spanned the acute and convalescent phases of COVID-19. The dataset comprised deeply sampled blood TCRbeta repertoires from subjects exposed to, actively infected with, or recovered from COVID-19. Nearly every sample came with metadata listing a de-identified subject ID, COVID-19 status, age in years and sex. The samples were drawn from the first 160 participants of the ongoing ImmuneRACE study and from 1,254 subjects provided by 6 global collaborators. The prospective study material was composed of cDNA or gDNA derived from T cells, B-cell-depleted T cells, or PBMCs. The repertoires were made available in a free public database intended to serve as a resource for research on the immune response to SARS-CoV-2. Where HLA class I and class II types were available, the types were taken from metadata supplied by the sample provider, not from assay-based typing.

V is pruned by 0 bases and J by 7 bases, leaving 17 bases of the junction without a gene match. The cysteine opens and the phenylalanine closes a CDR3 of 19 amino acids. Here the CDR3 DNA is all that survives: 57 bases in frame from base 1. CDR1 and CDR2 (SGHAT, FQNNGV) derive from the germline V gene. The immunoSEQ Assay, a bias-controlled multiplex PCR, was used to amplify TCRbeta CDR3 regions from genomic DNA. The original pipeline was this. Nucleated cell counts per sample were estimated from amplification of reference gene primers within the assay. To quantify the absolute abundance of each unique TCRbeta CDR3 rearrangement, sequence reads were collapsed and filtered. For each sample, productive Simpson clonality was calculated as the square root of Simpson's diversity index across productive rearrangements. Drawn from immuneACCESS, this table holds only the in-frame rearrangements with V and J called that TCRdb kept. Clones are partly lost; checked studies trace under half to an unresolved V gene and leave the rest unexplained. The V and J calls and clone size are taken from that table; D and trimming were inferred from the DNA. This sample holds 60,000 to 85,000 clones; around 88% were observed only once. The ten largest clones capture roughly 12% of the sample.

Whole blood was collected in K2EDTA tubes by collaborating institutions according to the institutions' own protocols. For TCRbeta analysis, collaborators shipped samples in one of three forms: frozen whole blood, isolated PBMCs, or DNA extracted from either of those sample types. Overall study outcomes, separate from this receptor: How much clinical and demographic metadata was included differed by source and by participant, and the metadata was provided uncurated.

Sequenced material: peripheral blood. Rearrangement joined TRBV11-2 to TRBJ2-1; TRBD1 aligns with 8 central bases. This sequence was found in a human donor in a cohort sampled during active COVID-19. The CDR3 corresponds to CASSLDRPWQQGGRNEQFF. The DNA reads TGTGCCAGCAGCTTAGATCGTCCTTGGCAACAGGGGGGAAGAAATGAGCAGTTCTTC.